The 5 T cell receptor beta chains presented below share a single source sample, sequenced in a study of Ad26.COV2.S vaccination and SARS-CoV-2 variants. Only in-frame clones appear in the TCRdb table, and some are missing; sequencing was by immunoSEQ multiplex PCR. Altogether fewer than 400,000 clones are present, around 84% being singletons, with the ten largest covering 1.9%. Treatment of the sample: around 19 received Ad26.COV2.S at low or high dose, single or two shots; several received placebo; per-sample allocation not given. Following the first vaccine or placebo injection, samples were taken on day 63. This sample comprised peripheral blood, obtained in a trial of Ad26.COV2.S vaccine versus placebo. These receptors were taken from a person between 18 and 59 years old who received the Ad26.COV2.S COVID-19 vaccine or a placebo.

The chain links TRBV6-2 or TRBV6-3 to TRBJ2-1, with 12 bases identical to TRBD2. The J segment lost 1 base and the V segment lost 2 bases, leaving 15 bases of the junction unmatched. The germline gives CDR1 MNHEY, CDR2 SVGEGT. The CDR3 totals 21 residues. CDR3 sequence reads: CASSYSLRASGGARSYNEQFF. CDR3 DNA: TGTGCCAGCAGTTACAGCCTTAGGGCTAGCGGGGGGGCGAGATCCTACAATGAGCAGTTCTTC.

Only one count was recorded for this clone. The gene calls are TRBV30 and TRBJ1-1, with D hard to call. The CDR3 runs 12 residues. V shed 0 bases and J shed 7 bases, with 9 bases lying between them. The germline CDR1 and CDR2 sequences are GTSNPN and SVGIG (reference sequence). In DNA, the CDR3 is TGTGCCTGGAGTGTCGGCCTGAATGAAGCTTTCTTT. This translates into CAWSVGLNEAFF.

The V call is TRBV9, the J call TRBJ2-1; D perhaps matches TRBD1 (6 bases). CDR3 length: 13 amino acids. Germline V gene data show CDR1 as SGDLS and CDR2 as YYNGEE. V was shortened by 2 bases and J by 5 bases, with 8 bases between the two germline ends. CDR3 nucleotide sequence: TGTGCCAGCAGCGTGGACAGAAACAATGAGCAGTTCTTC. It specifies CASSVDRNNEQFF.

The chain carries TRBV6-5 and TRBJ2-5; 8 bases fit TRBD2. V was clipped by 7 bases and J by 3 bases; unmatched bases: 10. Germline CDR1 MNHEY, CDR2 SVGAGI. There are 15 residues in the CDR3. The CDR3 protein is CASKRLPGREETQYF. CDR3 coding DNA: TGTGCCAGCAAGAGACTCCCCGGGAGGGAAGAGACCCAGTACTTC.

V and J are TRBV11-2 and TRBJ2-1, with 7 bases that match TRBD1. V gave up 5 bases and J gave up 9 bases; unmatched junction bases: 4. The germline CDR1 and CDR2 sequences are SGHAT and FQNNGV. CDR3 length: 12 residues. The CDR3 region is CASSPSGGEQFF. Here the CDR3 DNA reads TGTGCCAGCAGCCCCTCAGGGGGTGAGCAGTTCTTC. The variable domain in full, completed from reference TRBV11-2 and TRBJ2-1, reads EAGVAQSPRYKIIEKRQSVAFWCNPISGHATLYWYQQILGQGPKLLIQFQNNGVVDDSQLPKDRFSAERLKGVDSTLKIQPAKLEDSAVYLCASSPSGGEQFFGPGTRLTVL.